The present entry profiles one T cell receptor (beta chain) with its context. Its antigen is currently unknown. Here the CDR3 omits its conserved ending phenylalanine or tryptophan, so a read error is the likely source. Because the CDR3's place on the DNA is in doubt, the DNA is left out and the CDR3 is given as listed by TCRdb. Both TCR beta VDJ combination and CDR3 sequence profiling were carried out. Genomic DNA was the template for this profiling. TCRdb reprocessed the reads with MiXCR, giving one entry per CDR3 protein. The data contain roughly 250,000 distinct CDR3 sequences, around 82% of them singletons. The sample originates from a study of CD8+CD57+ T cells in acquired aplastic anemia. Overall study context: Sorted CD4+ and CD8+ cells gave a mean 3.2 ug DNA, range roughly 0.19 to 27.4 ug.

The CDR3 sequence runs 13 residues, both termini included. Germline V gene sequence: CDR1 SNHLY, CDR2 FYNNEI. Patients picked for sequencing had shown CD8+CD57+ cell expansion detected by flow cytometry. There were no patients without severe acquired aplastic anemia. Findings and limits, study-wide: Comparison of patients with controls identified approximately 28 shared CD8+ CDR3 sequences.

The V call is TRBV2, the J call TRBJ2-3; TRBD1 is the table's D call and was not checked against the DNA. The source is a human donor with aplastic anemia. Source material: sorted CD4+, CD8+, or CD8+CD57+ T cells (not recorded which) from PBMCs. The CDR3 spells CASSGGGGATTEA.